This TCR beta chain was captured by sequencing in a study of identical twins' blood T cells. Study summary: About 6 alpha and about 6 beta libraries together yielded 45 million to 65 million reads.

In this sample, this clonotype turned up a few times. One entry per CDR3 protein, called by TCRdb with MiXCR from the 5' RACE reads. This sample has 300,000 to 400,000 distinct CDR3 sequences, with about 28% found just once. The three twin pairs were reared together, likely meeting the same infections. Germline-derived CDR1 and CDR2 are MNHEY and SVGEGT. The CDR3 is 15 residues long. Deletions cut 4 bases from V and 0 bases from J, with 10 bases between. This receptor was identified in a woman aged 18 to 49 in good health. The source material was PBMCs. The chain is built from TRBV6-2 or TRBV6-3 and TRBJ1-5; D not certain. Here the CDR3 reads CASSSESYSNQPQHF. CDR3 in DNA: TGTGCCAGCAGTTCCGAGAGTTATAGCAATCAGCCCCAGCATTTT.